This TCR beta chain appears in the sequencing data of a study of blood T cell repertoires in COVID-19. As for the study in general: In each case, the material was cDNA or gDNA derived from T cells, B-cell-depleted T cells, or PBMCs.

Study processing details: Estimated nucleated cell counts came from reference gene primer amplification. Generated by immunoSEQ multiplex PCR, the TCRdb table keeps only in-frame clones and is missing some. For V, J and clone size, that table is used; D and trimming come from the DNA. The sample has some 100,000 clones; approximately 86% are singletons. CDR1 is MDHEN, CDR2 SYDVKM, per germline. The CDR3 totals 15 residues. V was cut by 4 bases and J by 3 bases, with 13 bases left in between. The chain has TRBV28 and TRBJ1-5, with D possibly TRBD1 on 6 matching bases. Sequenced: peripheral blood. The origin of this receptor is a man aged 50 or older with acute or convalescent COVID-19. CDR3 sequence (DNA): TGTGCCAGCAGTTCCCCGACAGGTTCCAATCAGCCCCAGCATTTT. Amino acids: CASSSPTGSNQPQHF. Combining the CDR3 with reference TRBV28 and TRBJ1-5 gives the whole variable domain DVKVTQSSRYLVKRTGEKVFLECVQDMDHENMFWYRQDPGLGLRLIYFSYDVKMKEKGDIPEGYSVSREKKERFSLILESASTNQTSMYLCASSSPTGSNQPQHFGDGTRLSIL.